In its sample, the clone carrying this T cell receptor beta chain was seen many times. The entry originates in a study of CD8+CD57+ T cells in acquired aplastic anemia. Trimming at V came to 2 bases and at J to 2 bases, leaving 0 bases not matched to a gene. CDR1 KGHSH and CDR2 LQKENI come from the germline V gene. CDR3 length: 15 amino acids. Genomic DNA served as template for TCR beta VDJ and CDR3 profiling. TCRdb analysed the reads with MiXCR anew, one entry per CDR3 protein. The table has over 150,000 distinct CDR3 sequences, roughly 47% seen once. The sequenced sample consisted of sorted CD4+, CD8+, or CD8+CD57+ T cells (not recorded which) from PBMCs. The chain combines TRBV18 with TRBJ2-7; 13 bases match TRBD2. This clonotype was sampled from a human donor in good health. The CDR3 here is CASSPTSGGAYEQYF. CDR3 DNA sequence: TGTGCCAGCTCACCAACTAGCGGGGGGGCCTACGAGCAGTACTTC.